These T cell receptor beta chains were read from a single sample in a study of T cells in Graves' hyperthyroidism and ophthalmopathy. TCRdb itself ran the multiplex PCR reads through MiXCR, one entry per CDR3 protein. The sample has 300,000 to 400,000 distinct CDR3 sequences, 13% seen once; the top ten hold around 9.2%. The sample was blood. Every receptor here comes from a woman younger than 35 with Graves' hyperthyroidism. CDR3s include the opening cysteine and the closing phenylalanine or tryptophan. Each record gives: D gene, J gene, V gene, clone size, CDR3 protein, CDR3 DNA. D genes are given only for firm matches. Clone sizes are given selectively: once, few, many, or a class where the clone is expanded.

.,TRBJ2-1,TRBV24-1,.,CATGAKRSEQFF,TGTGCCACAGGGGCAAAACGCAGTGAGCAGTTCTTC
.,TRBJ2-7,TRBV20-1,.,CSAREGGWGPSYEQYF,TGCAGTGCTAGAGAGGGTGGATGGGGGCCATCCTACGAGCAGTACTTC
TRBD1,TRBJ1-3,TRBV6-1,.,CASRPGQARSGNTIYF,TGTGCCAGCAGGCCCGGACAGGCGCGCTCTGGAAACACCATATATTTT
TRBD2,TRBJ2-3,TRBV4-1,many,CASSQDRTSGSTDTQYF,TGCGCCAGCAGCCAAGACCGGACTAGCGGGAGCACAGATACGCAGTATTTT
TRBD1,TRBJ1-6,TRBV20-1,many,CSAPGTASSYNSPLHF,TGCAGTGCTCCCGGGACAGCGAGCTCCTATAATTCACCCCTCCACTTT
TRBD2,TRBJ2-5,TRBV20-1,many,CSPGTSGRSETQYF,TGCAGTCCAGGGACTAGCGGGAGAAGTGAGACCCAGTACTTC
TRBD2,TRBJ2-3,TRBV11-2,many,CASSWLAGGRLTDTQYF,TGTGCCAGCAGCTGGTTAGCGGGAGGCCGTCTCACAGATACGCAGTATTTT
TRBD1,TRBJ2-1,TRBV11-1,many,CASSSRQGWNEQFF,TGTGCCAGCAGCTCTCGACAGGGGTGGAATGAGCAGTTCTTC
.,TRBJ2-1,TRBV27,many,CASRSTRNEQFF,TGTGCCAGCAGATCGACAAGGAATGAGCAGTTCTTC
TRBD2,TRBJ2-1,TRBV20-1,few,CSAKLAGGGYNEQFF,TGCAGCGCGAAACTAGCGGGAGGGGGATACAATGAGCAGTTCTTC
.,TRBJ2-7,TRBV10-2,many,CASSESGAYEQYF,TGCGCCAGCAGTGAGTCGGGAGCCTACGAGCAGTACTTC
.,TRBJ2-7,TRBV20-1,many,CSASREYEQYF,TGCAGTGCTAGTAGGGAGTACGAGCAGTACTTC
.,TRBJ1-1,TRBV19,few,CASSGPQAVKAFF,TGTGCCAGTAGCGGGCCCCAGGCCGTAAAAGCTTTCTTT
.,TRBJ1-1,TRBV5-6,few,CASSLVAGGEAFF,TGTGCCAGCAGCTTGGTGGCAGGTGGTGAAGCTTTCTTT
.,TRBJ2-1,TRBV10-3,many,CAISERGEVGEQFF,TGTGCCATCAGTGAACGAGGAGAAGTTGGTGAGCAGTTCTTC
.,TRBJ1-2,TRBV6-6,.,CASSYMGEDHYTF,TGTGCCAGCAGTTACATGGGGGAGGACCACTACACCTTC
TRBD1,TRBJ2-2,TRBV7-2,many,CASSSQGWGGELFF,TGTGCCAGCAGCTCACAGGGGTGGGGCGGGGAGCTGTTTTTT
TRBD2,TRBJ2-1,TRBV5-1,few,CASNEPGLDDEQFF,TGCGCCAGCAACGAACCGGGACTAGACGATGAGCAGTTCTTC
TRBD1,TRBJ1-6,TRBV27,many,CASTFEGDRVKKSPPSPLHF,TGTGCCAGCACCTTCGAGGGGGACAGGGTCAAAAAGTCGCCCCCTTCACCCCTCCACTTT
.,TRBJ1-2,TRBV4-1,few,CASSQDGSPGHYGYTF,TGCGCCAGCAGCCAAGACGGGTCCCCAGGGCACTATGGCTACACCTTC
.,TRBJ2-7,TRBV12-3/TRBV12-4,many,CASSLGNTYYEQYF,TGTGCCAGCAGTCTGGGCAACACTTACTACGAGCAGTACTTC
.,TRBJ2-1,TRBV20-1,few,CSARDRELAYNEQFF,TGCAGTGCTAGAGATCGGGAGTTGGCCTACAATGAGCAGTTCTTC
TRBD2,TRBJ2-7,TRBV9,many,CASSETASGTYEQYF,TGTGCCAGCAGCGAGACGGCTAGCGGAACCTACGAGCAGTACTTC
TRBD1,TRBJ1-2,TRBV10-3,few,CATQGATNYGYTF,TGTGCCACCCAGGGGGCTACTAACTATGGCTACACCTTC